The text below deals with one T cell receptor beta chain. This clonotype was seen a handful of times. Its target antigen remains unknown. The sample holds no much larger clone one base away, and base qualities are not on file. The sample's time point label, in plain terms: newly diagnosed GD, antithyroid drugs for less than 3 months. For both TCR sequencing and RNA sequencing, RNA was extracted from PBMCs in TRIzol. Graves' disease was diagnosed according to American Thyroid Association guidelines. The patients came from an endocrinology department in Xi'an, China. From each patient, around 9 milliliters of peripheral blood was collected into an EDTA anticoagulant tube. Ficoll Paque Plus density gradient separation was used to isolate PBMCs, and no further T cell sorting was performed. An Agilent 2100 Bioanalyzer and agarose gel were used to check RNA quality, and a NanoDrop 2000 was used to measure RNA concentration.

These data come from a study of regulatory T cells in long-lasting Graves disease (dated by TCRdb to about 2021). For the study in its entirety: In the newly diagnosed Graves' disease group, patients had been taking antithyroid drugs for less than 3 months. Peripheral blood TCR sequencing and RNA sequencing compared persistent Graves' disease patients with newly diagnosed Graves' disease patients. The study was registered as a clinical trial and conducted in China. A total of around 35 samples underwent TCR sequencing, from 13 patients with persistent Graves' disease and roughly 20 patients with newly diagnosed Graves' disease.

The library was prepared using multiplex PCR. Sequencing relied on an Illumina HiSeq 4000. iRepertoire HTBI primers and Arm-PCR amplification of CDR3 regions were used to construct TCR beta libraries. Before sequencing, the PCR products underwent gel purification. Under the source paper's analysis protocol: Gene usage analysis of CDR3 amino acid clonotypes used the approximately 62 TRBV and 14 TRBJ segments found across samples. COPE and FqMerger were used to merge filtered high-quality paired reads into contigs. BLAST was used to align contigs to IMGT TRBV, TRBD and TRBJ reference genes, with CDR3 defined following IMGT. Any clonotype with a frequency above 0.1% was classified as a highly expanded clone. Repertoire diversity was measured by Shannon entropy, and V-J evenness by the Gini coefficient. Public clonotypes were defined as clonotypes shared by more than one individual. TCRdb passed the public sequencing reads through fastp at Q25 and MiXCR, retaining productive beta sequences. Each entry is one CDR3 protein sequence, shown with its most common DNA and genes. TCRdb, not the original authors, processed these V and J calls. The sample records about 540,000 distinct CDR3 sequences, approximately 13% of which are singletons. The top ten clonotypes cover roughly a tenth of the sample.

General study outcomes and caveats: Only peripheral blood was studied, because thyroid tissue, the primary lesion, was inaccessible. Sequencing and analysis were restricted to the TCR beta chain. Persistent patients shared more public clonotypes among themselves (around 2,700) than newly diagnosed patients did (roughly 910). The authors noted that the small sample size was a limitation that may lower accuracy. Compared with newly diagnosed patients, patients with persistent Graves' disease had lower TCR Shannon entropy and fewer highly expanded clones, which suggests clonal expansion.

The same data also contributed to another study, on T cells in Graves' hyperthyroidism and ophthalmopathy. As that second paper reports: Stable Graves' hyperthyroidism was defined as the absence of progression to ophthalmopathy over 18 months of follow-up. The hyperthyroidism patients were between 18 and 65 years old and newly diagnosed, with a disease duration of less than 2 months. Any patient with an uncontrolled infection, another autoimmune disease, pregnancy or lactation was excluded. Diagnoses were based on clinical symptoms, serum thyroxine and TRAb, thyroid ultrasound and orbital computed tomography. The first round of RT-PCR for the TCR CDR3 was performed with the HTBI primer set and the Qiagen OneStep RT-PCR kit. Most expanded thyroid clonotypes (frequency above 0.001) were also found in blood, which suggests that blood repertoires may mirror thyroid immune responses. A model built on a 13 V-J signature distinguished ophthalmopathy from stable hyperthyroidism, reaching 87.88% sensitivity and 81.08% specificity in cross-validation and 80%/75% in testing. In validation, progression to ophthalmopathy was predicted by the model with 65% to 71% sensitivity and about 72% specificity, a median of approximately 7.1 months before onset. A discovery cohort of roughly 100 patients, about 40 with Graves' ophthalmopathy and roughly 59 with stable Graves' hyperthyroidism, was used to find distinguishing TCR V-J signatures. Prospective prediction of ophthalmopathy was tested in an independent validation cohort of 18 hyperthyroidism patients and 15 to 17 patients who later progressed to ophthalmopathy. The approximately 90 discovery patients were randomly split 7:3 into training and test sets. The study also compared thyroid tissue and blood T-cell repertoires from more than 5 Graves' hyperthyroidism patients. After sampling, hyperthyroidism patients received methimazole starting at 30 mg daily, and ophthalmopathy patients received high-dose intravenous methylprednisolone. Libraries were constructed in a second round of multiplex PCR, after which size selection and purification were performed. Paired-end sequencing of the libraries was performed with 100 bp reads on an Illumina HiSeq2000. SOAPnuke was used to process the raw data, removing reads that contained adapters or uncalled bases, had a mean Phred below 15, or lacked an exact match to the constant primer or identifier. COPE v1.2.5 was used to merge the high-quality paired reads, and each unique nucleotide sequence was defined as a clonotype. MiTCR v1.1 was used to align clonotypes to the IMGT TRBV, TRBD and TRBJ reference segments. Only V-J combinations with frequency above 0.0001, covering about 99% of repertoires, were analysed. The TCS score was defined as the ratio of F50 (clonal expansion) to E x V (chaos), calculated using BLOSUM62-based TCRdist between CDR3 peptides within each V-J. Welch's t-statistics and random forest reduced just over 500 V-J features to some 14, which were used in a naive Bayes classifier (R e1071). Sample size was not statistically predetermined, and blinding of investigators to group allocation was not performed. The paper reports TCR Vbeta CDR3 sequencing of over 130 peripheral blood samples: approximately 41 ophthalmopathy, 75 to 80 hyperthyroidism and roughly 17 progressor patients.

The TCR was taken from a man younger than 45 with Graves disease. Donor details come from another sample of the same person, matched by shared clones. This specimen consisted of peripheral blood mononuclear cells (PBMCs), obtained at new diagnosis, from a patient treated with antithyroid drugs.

The base sequence is TGTGCCACCAGTGGCCCCCCTTACAATGAGCAGTTCTTC. Its protein reads: CATSGPPYNEQFF. This chain joins TRBV24-1 to TRBJ2-1; confidence is insufficient to name the D gene. CDR1 is given as KGHDR and CDR2 as SFDVKD, both from the germline V gene. The CDR3 measures 13 amino acids from cysteine to phenylalanine. The sequence is cut down to CDR3 DNA, 39 bases in frame from base 1. V is pared back by 5 bases and J by 4 bases, with 8 bases lying between the germline termini.